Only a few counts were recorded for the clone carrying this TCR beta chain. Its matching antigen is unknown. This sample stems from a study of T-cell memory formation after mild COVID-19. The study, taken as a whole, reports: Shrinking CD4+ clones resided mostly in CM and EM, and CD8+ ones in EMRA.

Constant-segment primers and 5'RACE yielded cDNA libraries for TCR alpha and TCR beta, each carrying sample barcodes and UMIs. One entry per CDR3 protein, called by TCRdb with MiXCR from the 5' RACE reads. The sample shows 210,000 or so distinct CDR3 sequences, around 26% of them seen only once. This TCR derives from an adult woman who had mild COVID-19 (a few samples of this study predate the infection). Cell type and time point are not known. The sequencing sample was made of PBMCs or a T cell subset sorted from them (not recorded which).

For the CDR3, the DNA is TGTGCCAGCAGTGAATGGCAGGGAGTTACTTATGAGCAGTTCTTC. It is translated as CASSEWQGVTYEQFF. V and J are TRBV25-1 and TRBJ2-1; either TRBD1 or TRBD2 may supply D (5 bases each). Per germline, CDR1 MGHDK and CDR2 SYGVNS. V lost 1 base and J lost 8, with 15 bases in between. This CDR3 spans 15 amino acids. Filled out from reference TRBV25-1 and TRBJ2-1, the complete variable domain reads EADIYQTPRYLVIGTGKKITLECSQTMGHDKMYWYQQDPGMELHLIHYSYGVNSTEKGDLSSESTVSRIRTEHFPLTLESARPSHTSQYLCASSEWQGVTYEQFFGPGTRLTVL.